Following are 24 T cell receptor beta chains from one sample sequenced in a study of identical twins. TCRdb fed the 5' RACE reads into MiXCR, producing one record per CDR3 protein. Of about 1.7 million distinct CDR3 sequences in the sample, around a third were seen once. The sequenced sample was cord blood. Receptors originate from a newborn girl in good health.

This clonotype has a handful of counts. The chain combines TRBV10-3 with TRBJ2-7, with 9 nucleotides matching TRBD1. Germline V lookup: CDR1 ENHRY, CDR2 SYGVKD. This CDR3 contains 18 residues. V shed 3 bases, J shed 1 base, and the junction held 13 bases outside the gene matches. The CDR3 loop is CAISDLRDRDSLSYEQYF. The CDR3 DNA is TGTGCCATCAGTGATCTCCGGGACAGGGATAGTCTTTCCTACGAGCAGTACTTC.

The rearrangement joins TRBV20-1 to TRBJ2-5, with D uncertain. In germline, CDR1 is DFQATT, CDR2 SNEGSKA (reference sequence). Trimming took 0 bases from V and 11 from J, leaving 31 bases between them. This CDR3 is 18 amino acids long. For the CDR3, the DNA is TGCAGTGCTAGAGACCCGATCCGGCTTGGGCGGAGCTACAATGAGCAGTACTTC. Its translation is CSARDPIRLGRSYNEQYF.

This clonotype was counted only a few times. The rearrangement joins TRBV7-8 to TRBJ2-1; no firm D call. The better agreement between TRBJ2-7 and the DNA end casts doubt on the J call. The CDR3 has 16 residues. Germline lookup yields CDR1 SGHVS and CDR2 FQNEAQ. CDR3 in DNA: TGTGCCAGCAGCTTAGGAACGGGTGCCTCCTACAATGAGCAGTACTTC. This gives the protein CASSLGTGASYNEQYF.

The chain joins TRBV7-8 to TRBJ1-4; 7 bases fit TRBD1. The V gene's germline CDR1 is SGHVS and CDR2 FQNEAQ. The CDR3 sequence is 14 residues long. V dropped 5 bases and J dropped 7; count of bases not matched to a gene: 7. The CDR3 coding sequence is TGTGCCAGCAGCCTCTTCCACAGGGGTGAAAAACTGTTTTTT. Residues: CASSLFHRGEKLFF.

This clonotype was picked up a small number of times. V and J are TRBV20-1 and TRBJ2-5; D call uncertain. Germline-derived CDR1 and CDR2 are DFQATT and SNEGSKA (reference sequence). Trimming removed 3 bases at V and 1 base at J, with 12 bases between. The CDR3 contains 14 residues. The CDR3 loop reads CSARFPTSQETQYF. Written as DNA, the CDR3 is TGCAGTGCTAGGTTCCCGACCTCCCAAGAGACCCAGTACTTC.

About this clonotype: Given a much more abundant clone one base away, this may be a read error. This sequence joins TRBV28 and TRBJ2-7, with TRBD2 matching over 7 bases. V gave up 2 bases and J gave up 3 bases; unmatched junction bases: 4. Looked up from germline, CDR1 is MDHEN and CDR2 is SYDVKM. CDR3 length equals 14 residues. CDR3: CASSLAGVIYEQYF. CDR3 bases: TGTGCCAGCAGTTTAGCGGGGGTGATCTACGAGCAGTACTTC. Full variable domain (remainder filled in from reference TRBV28 and TRBJ2-7): DVKVTQSSRYLVKRTGEKVFLECVQDMDHENMFWYRQDPGLGLRLIYFSYDVKMKEKGDIPEGYSVSREKKERFSLILESASTNQTSMYLCASSLAGVIYEQYFGPGTRLTVT.

The chain carries TRBV27 and TRBJ1-4; D ambiguous. The CDR3 consists of 13 residues. Trimming shortened V by 9 bases and J by 0 bases, and 8 bases separated the two germline ends. Germline CDR1 is MNHEY and CDR2 is SMNVEV (reference sequence). The CDR3 reads CASGFATNEKLFF. The CDR3 DNA reads as TGTGCCAGTGGGTTTGCAACTAATGAAAAACTGTTTTTT.

This clonotype was found many times. This chain joins TRBV24-1 and TRBJ2-5; D might be TRBD1 (5 bases). This CDR3 comprises 14 residues. Looked up from germline, CDR1 is KGHDR and CDR2 is SFDVKD. V dropped 5 bases and J dropped 0 bases, with 9 bases sitting between them. Here the CDR3 reads CATSAPDNQETQYF. The CDR3, as DNA: TGTGCCACCAGTGCTCCGGACAACCAAGAGACCCAGTACTTC.

A word on this clonotype: With a much larger clone just one base away, this may be a read error. The chain recombines TRBV27 with TRBJ1-2; D is unclear. CDR3 length equals 13 residues. Germline assignment: CDR1 MNHEY and CDR2 SMNVEV (reference sequence). The DNA for the CDR3 is TGTGCCGGCAGTTTACAGAAAGACTATGGCTACACCTTC. Protein product: CAGSLQKDYGYTF.

The CDR3 bases are TGTGCCAGCAGTGAATTCGCAGGGGCGAACACTGAAGCTTTCTTT. It specifies CASSEFAGANTEAFF. J is TRBJ1-1 and V is TRBV25-1; a possible D gene is TRBD1 (6 bases). This CDR3 is 15 amino acids long. Looked up from germline, CDR1 is MGHDK and CDR2 is SYGVNS. The V and J ends lost 1 base and 1 base respectively, with 10 bases between them. The complete variable domain, with remaining parts taken from reference TRBV25-1 and TRBJ1-1, reads EADIYQTPRYLVIGTGKKITLECSQTMGHDKMYWYQQDPGMELHLIHYSYGVNSTEKGDLSSESTVSRIRTEHFPLTLESARPSHTSQYLCASSEFAGANTEAFFGQGTRLTVV.

This clonotype was found many times. The chain combines TRBV10-3 with TRBJ2-5; D call uncertain. There are 11 residues in the CDR3. Looked up from germline, CDR1 is ENHRY and CDR2 is SYGVKD. The V and J ends lost 4 bases and 1 base respectively, with 1 base between them. The CDR3 region is CAISAQETQYF. DNA of the CDR3: TGTGCCATCAGTGCCCAAGAGACCCAGTACTTC.

The chain links TRBV25-1 to TRBJ2-7, with D possibly matching TRBD1 (5 bases). Per germline, CDR1 MGHDK and CDR2 SYGVNS. The CDR3 covers 14 residues. The ends were cut back, 4 bases at V and 0 bases at J, with 10 bases in the middle. CDR3 protein: CASSARANSYEQYF. The CDR3 DNA reads TGTGCCAGCAGTGCCAGGGCCAACTCCTACGAGCAGTACTTC.

The chain combines TRBV10-3 with TRBJ1-5; 8 bases are shared with TRBD1. Trimming took 5 bases from V and 6 from J; bases not matched to a gene: 0. Germline V gives CDR1 ENHRY, CDR2 SYGVKD. There are 12 residues in the CDR3. The CDR3 DNA reads TGTGCCATCAGTACAGGGGGTCAGCCCCAGCATTTT. Amino acids: CAISTGGQPQHF.

The rearrangement uses TRBV6-1 and TRBJ2-1, with 7 bases matching TRBD2. The V and J ends lost 4 bases and 9 bases, in that order; junction bases with no gene match: 9. CDR1 is MNHNS and CDR2 is SASEGT in the germline V gene. CDR3 size: 14 residues. CDR3 sequence: CASSAGGNPIEQFF. The CDR3 bases are TGTGCCAGCAGTGCCGGGGGGAATCCAATTGAGCAGTTCTTC.

This clonotype was observed a handful of times. The chain joins TRBV5-1 to TRBJ2-3; D is perhaps TRBD1 (6 bases). Trimming removed 4 bases at V and 6 bases at J, with 15 bases between. The CDR3 runs 14 residues. Germline-derived CDR1 and CDR2 are SGHRS and YFSETQ. The CDR3 bases are TGCGCCAGCAGCCCAGAACAGGGAACCGATACGCAGTATTTT. It yields the protein CASSPEQGTDTQYF.

This clonotype was detected many times. The rearrangement links TRBV7-2 to TRBJ2-7, with D uncertain. CDR1 is SGHTA and CDR2 is FQGNSA in the germline V gene. The CDR3 extends over 13 amino acids. Trimming left V 1 base short and J 2 bases short, with 6 bases between. The CDR3 loop is CASSLERPYEQYF. The DNA for the CDR3 is TGTGCCAGCAGCTTAGAACGGCCCTACGAGCAGTACTTC.

This clonotype was detected only a few times. The chain combines TRBV10-3 with TRBJ2-1, with TRBD1 identical over 7 bases. Gene TRBJ2-7 matches the end of the DNA better, so the J call may be wrong. Germline values: CDR1 ENHRY, CDR2 SYGVKD. The CDR3 covers 17 residues. CDR3 region: CAISLMKYRGPYNEQYF. CDR3 nucleotides: TGTGCCATCAGCCTGATGAAGTATAGGGGGCCTTACAATGAGCAGTACTTC.

The chain uses TRBV12-3 or TRBV12-4 and TRBJ1-2; D remains unclear. The CDR3 is made up of 13 amino acids. Trimming cost V 6 bases and J 4 bases, with 12 bases left between them. The CDR3 nucleotides read TGTGCCAGCAGGCCCCAAGGAGGCTATGGCTACACCTTC. It encodes CASRPQGGYGYTF.

On this clonotype itself: Mismatch with germline at one junction end may stem from a read error. This chain links TRBV7-7 with TRBJ2-2; D gene ambiguous. CDR3 length: 13 amino acids. The germline gives CDR1 SSHAT, CDR2 FNYEAQ (reference sequence). The CDR3 sequence is CASSPGDTGELFF. DNA of the CDR3: TGCGCCAGCAGCCCTGGCGACACCGGGGAGCTGTTTTTT.

A note on this clonotype: A read error may account for a junction end that differs from germline. The genes are TRBV2 and TRBJ2-1; 8 bases line up with TRBD2. The V gene's germline CDR1 is SNHLY and CDR2 FYNNEI. The CDR3 has 12 amino acids. The CDR3 nucleotides are TGCCTGGGACTAGATTCCTACAATGAGCAGTTCTTC. Its protein product is CLGLDSYNEQFF.

The chain joins TRBV4-1 to TRBJ1-1; D is unclear. V was trimmed by 0 bases and J by 0 bases, leaving 14 bases between them. The CDR3 has 17 residues. Germline assignment: CDR1 MGHRA and CDR2 YSYEKL. The CDR3 here is CASSQEPGGSMNTEAFF. The CDR3 DNA is TGCGCCAGCAGCCAAGAGCCGGGAGGGAGCATGAACACTGAAGCTTTCTTT.

A few counts support this clonotype. J is TRBJ2-7 and V is TRBV6-2 or TRBV6-3; 11 bases agree with TRBD2. The V gene end was trimmed by 7 bases and the J gene end by 2 bases; junction bases not matched to a gene: 10. The CDR3 length is 16 residues. Looked up from germline, CDR1 is MNHEY and CDR2 is SVGEGT. CDR3: CASMLAGGAPTYEQYF. The CDR3 coding sequence is TGTGCCAGCATGCTAGCGGGAGGAGCCCCTACCTACGAGCAGTACTTC.

This clonotype was detected ten times or more. V gene TRBV20-1 combines with J gene TRBJ1-4, with 7 bases aligning to TRBD1. The CDR3 totals 13 residues. CDR1 and CDR2 from the germline V gene are DFQATT and SNEGSKA (reference sequence). With V trimmed by 3 bases and J by 4 bases, 2 bases remained unmatched. The CDR3 DNA follows: TGCAGTGCTAGCGGACAGGTTAATGAAAAACTGTTTTTT. Translation: CSASGQVNEKLFF.

There are a few counts of this clonotype. The V and J genes are TRBV4-1 and TRBJ1-1, with a weak D call TRBD1 (5 bases). Trimming removed 4 bases at V and 1 base at J, with 13 bases between. Germline CDR1 is MGHRA and CDR2 is YSYEKL. CDR3 length: 15 amino acids. Here the CDR3 reads CASSPGPGRNTEAFF. CDR3 bases: TGCGCCAGCAGCCCAGGTCCGGGACGGAACACTGAAGCTTTCTTT.